This T cell receptor (beta chain) is from a study of T cells in Graves' hyperthyroidism and ophthalmopathy. Amplified TCR beta CDR3 regions derived from RNA transcripts. The study used the HTBI primer set for a first-round RT-PCR of the TCR CDR3. TCRdb reanalysed the multiplex PCR reads using MiXCR and keeps one entry per CDR3 protein. This table holds some 270,000 distinct CDR3 sequences, 12% to 15% found once. Germline lookup yields CDR1 SGHTA and CDR2 FQGTGA. The germline V and J ends were trimmed by 2 bases and 4 bases, with 14 bases remaining between them. The CDR3 spans 15 residues. This clonotype was observed at least ten times. Antigen unknown. Study-level points and caveats: Also found in blood were most expanded thyroid clonotypes above 0.001.

The chain uses TRBV7-3 and TRBJ1-2; possible D gene TRBD1, 5 bases. Sequencing was done on a sample of blood. The sequence came from a woman in her forties with Graves' hyperthyroidism. The CDR3 coding sequence is TGTGCCAGCAGCTTAGGAGCGGGACCGCCCTATGGCTACACCTTC. Its protein product is CASSLGAGPPYGYTF. Full variable domain (missing parts from reference TRBV7-3 and TRBJ1-2): GAGVSQTPSNKVTEKGKYVELRCDPISGHTALYWYRQSLGQGPEFLIYFQGTGAADDSGLPNDRFFAVRPEGSVSTLKIQRTERGDSAVYLCASSLGAGPPYGYTFGSGTRLTVV.